This T cell receptor (beta chain) derives from a study of blood T cell repertoires in COVID-19 (TCRdb year 2020). About the investigation overall: Samples from collaborators originated in the United States, Italy and Spain and spanned both the acute and convalescent phases of COVID-19. The prospective study material was composed of cDNA or gDNA derived from T cells, B-cell-depleted T cells, or PBMCs. The dataset comprised deeply sampled blood TCRbeta repertoires from subjects exposed to, actively infected with, or recovered from COVID-19. The repertoires were released in a freely available public database meant as a resource for research on the immune response to SARS-CoV-2. The samples were drawn from the first 160 participants of the ongoing ImmuneRACE study and from 950 to 1,500 subjects provided by 6 global collaborators. A de-identified subject ID, COVID-19 status, age in years and sex were almost always included in the sample metadata. HLA class I and class II types, where available, came from metadata supplied by the sample provider rather than from assay-based typing.

Trimming at the junction amounts to 3 bases on V and 2 bases on J, and the germline ends lie 10 bases apart. The CDR3 sequence holds 14 residues, the cysteine and phenylalanine included. Just the 42-base CDR3 DNA is kept, in frame starting at base 1. CDR1 and CDR2 were assigned from the germline V gene as MNHEY and SVGEGT. TCRbeta CDR3 regions were amplified from genomic DNA by means of the immunoSEQ Assay, a bias-controlled multiplex PCR. In the original analysis: Nucleated cell counts per sample were estimated from amplification of reference gene primers within the assay. To quantify the absolute abundance of each unique TCRbeta CDR3 rearrangement, sequence reads were collapsed and filtered. For each sample, productive Simpson clonality was calculated as the square root of Simpson's diversity index over productive rearrangements. In its TCRdb copy, this immuneACCESS table keeps in-frame sequences only and misses some clones. Where compared with another copy, unresolved V genes explain less than half of these, and the others have no known cause. From that table come the V and J calls and clone size; the DNA was used to work out D and trimming. The table for this sample lists under 300,000 clones; roughly 84% of them were counted only once. The top ten constitute around 2.2% of the sample.

About this clone: This receptor's antigen is unknown. No base quality values were provided; no much bigger clone lies one nucleotide off.

Another Seattle source contributed samples from volunteer blood donors who had recovered from COVID-19. The collaborating institutions used their own protocols to collect whole blood in K2EDTA tubes. For TCRbeta analysis, collaborator samples were shipped as frozen whole blood, as isolated PBMCs, or as DNA extracted from either sample type. What the work shows at the level of the full study, not this receptor alone: How much clinical and demographic metadata was included differed by source and by participant, and the metadata was provided uncurated.

The rearranged chain carries TRBV6-2 or TRBV6-3 and TRBJ1-1; the D gene lacks a confident call. This receptor was identified in a woman in her 40s who had recovered from COVID-19. Sequences were obtained from peripheral blood. The bases read TGTGCCAGCAGTTATAACAGCCGTAACACTGAAGCTTTCTTT. The encoded protein is CASSYNSRNTEAFF.